The TCR beta chain under discussion was sequenced for a study of T cell repertoires in cytomegalovirus infection. From germline, CDR1 is ENHRY and CDR2 SYGVKD. V gave up 8 bases and J gave up 2 bases, with 15 bases separating them. The CDR3 contains 15 residues. Each CDR3 protein is one row after TCRdb ran MiXCR on the reads. The sample shows under 250,000 distinct CDR3 sequences, roughly an eighth of them seen only once. This TCR was recovered from a human donor in good health (CMV status not recorded). Some clones in this sample may be carry-over from other donors' samples. Sequences were obtained from PBMCs. The chain carries TRBV10-3 and TRBJ2-2; a possible D gene is TRBD2 (6 bases). The CDR3 DNA reads as TGTGCCATCTCAGAACGGGAGCCTAACACCGGGGAGCTGTTTTTT. Protein sequence: CAISEREPNTGELFF.